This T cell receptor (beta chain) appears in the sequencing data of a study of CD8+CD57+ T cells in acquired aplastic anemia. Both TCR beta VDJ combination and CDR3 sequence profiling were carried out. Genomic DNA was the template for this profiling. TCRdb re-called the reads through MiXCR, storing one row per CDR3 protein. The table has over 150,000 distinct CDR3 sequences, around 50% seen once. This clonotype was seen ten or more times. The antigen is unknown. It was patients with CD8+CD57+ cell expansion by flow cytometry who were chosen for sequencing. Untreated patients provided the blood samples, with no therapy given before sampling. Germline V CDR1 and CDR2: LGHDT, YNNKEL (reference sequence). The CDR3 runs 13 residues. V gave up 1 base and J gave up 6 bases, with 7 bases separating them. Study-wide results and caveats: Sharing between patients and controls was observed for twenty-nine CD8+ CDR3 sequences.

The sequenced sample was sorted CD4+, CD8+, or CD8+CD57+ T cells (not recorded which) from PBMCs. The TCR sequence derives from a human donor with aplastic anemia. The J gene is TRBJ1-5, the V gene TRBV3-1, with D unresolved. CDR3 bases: TGTGCCAGCAGCCAAGCTAAGGGTCAGCCCCAGCATTTT. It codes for CASSQAKGQPQHF.